The 20 T cell receptor beta chains below come from one sample, sequenced in a study of graft-versus-host responses after intestinal transplantation. Method: immunoSEQ multiplex PCR; TCRdb's copy keeps in-frame clones and lacks some. The sample contains tens of thousands of clones, 85% to 95% of which appear only once. Antigens of these TCRs are unknown. The material was unstimulated CD8+ T cells sorted from spleen or lymph node cells, obtained before transplant. These receptor sequences come from a human donor who was the organ donor for an intestinal transplant.

The CDR3, as DNA: TGTGCCAGCAGCCAGTTTCTGACTAGCACAGATACGCAGTATTTT. Encoded protein: CASSQFLTSTDTQYF. The rearrangement uses TRBV14 and TRBJ2-3; D gene ambiguous. This CDR3 contains 15 residues. With 3 bases removed from V and 0 bases from J, the gap between germline ends came to 10 bases. CDR1 SGHDN and CDR2 FVKESK come from the germline V gene.

The chain carries TRBV7-9 and TRBJ2-1; unclear D gene. This CDR3 has 15 amino acids. V gave up 5 bases and J gave up 4 bases, with 15 bases separating them. The V gene's germline CDR1 is SEHNR and CDR2 FQNEAQ (reference sequence). This CDR3 reads CASSLGLNVYNEQFF. The CDR3 coding sequence is TGTGCCAGCAGCCTCGGCCTGAACGTATACAATGAGCAGTTCTTC.

V and J are TRBV11-2 and TRBJ2-7; D unclear. V was cut by 5 bases and J by 1 base, with 6 bases left in between. Germline V gene sequence: CDR1 SGHAT, CDR2 FQNNGV. The CDR3 totals 12 residues. The CDR3 sequence is CASSHASYEQYF. CDR3 coding DNA: TGTGCCAGCAGCCACGCTTCCTACGAGCAGTACTTC. The whole variable domain, filled in from reference TRBV11-2 and TRBJ2-7, reads EAGVAQSPRYKIIEKRQSVAFWCNPISGHATLYWYQQILGQGPKLLIQFQNNGVVDDSQLPKDRFSAERLKGVDSTLKIQPAKLEDSAVYLCASSHASYEQYFGPGTRLTVT.

This sequence joins TRBV7-3 and TRBJ2-7; 9 bases are shared with TRBD1. The trim removed 2 bases at V and 6 bases at J, leaving 14 bases unmatched. The CDR3 runs to 17 residues. Germline V gene data show CDR1 as SGHTA and CDR2 as FQGTGA. The DNA of the CDR3 is TGTGCCAGCAGCTTATTGAGGGGACAGGGAGCGGTTCGCGAGCAGTACTTC. Translated, it gives CASSLLRGQGAVREQYF.

This clone was detected a few times. The junction and the germline gene differ at one end; a read error may be behind it. The chain links TRBV7-2 to TRBJ1-5, with D unresolved. In germline, CDR1 is SGHTA, CDR2 FQGNSA. This CDR3 spans 14 amino acids. The CDR3: CASNLGGINQPQHF. CDR3 sequence (DNA): TGTGCCAGCAACTTAGGCGGTATCAATCAGCCCCAGCATTTT.

The chain carries TRBV9 and TRBJ1-5; the D is unclear. Per the germline V gene, CDR1 is SGDLS and CDR2 is YYNGEE. The ends were cut back, 3 bases at V and 1 base at J, with 11 bases in the middle. CDR3 size: 15 residues. CDR3 region: CASSGGGSSNQPQHF. The DNA of the CDR3 is TGTGCCAGCAGCGGCGGTGGCAGCAGCAATCAGCCCCAGCATTTT.

V and J are TRBV10-1 and TRBJ2-5; the D is unclear. Trimming left V 3 bases short and J 0 bases short, with 2 bases between. The CDR3 is 12 amino acids. The germline V gene has CDR1 WNHNN and CDR2 SYGVQD (reference sequence). Here the CDR3 reads CASSDYQETQYF. CDR3 coding DNA: TGCGCCAGCAGTGACTACCAAGAGACCCAGTACTTC.

The chain combines TRBV2 with TRBJ1-2; D gene uncertain. Germline CDR1 is SNHLY and CDR2 is FYNNEI. This CDR3 is built from 17 residues. Deletions cut 2 bases from V and 0 bases from J, with 16 bases between. The CDR3 DNA follows: TGTGCCAGCAGTGAAAGTCTGGCGATGGGAGCTAACTATGGCTACACCTTC. Its protein product is CASSESLAMGANYGYTF.

The chain couples TRBV30 to TRBJ2-5, with D unresolved. The germline V gene encodes CDR1 GTSNPN and CDR2 SVGIG (reference sequence). The CDR3 has 12 amino acids. V gave up 1 base and J gave up 2 bases, with 5 bases separating them. CDR3 residues: CAWSEQQETQYF. The CDR3 region has the DNA TGTGCCTGGAGTGAGCAGCAAGAGACCCAGTACTTC.

The chain joins TRBV7-9 to TRBJ2-3, with TRBD1 identical over 8 bases. V dropped 5 bases and J dropped 1; count of bases not matched to a gene: 8. The CDR3 is 16 residues long. Germline V CDR1 and CDR2: SEHNR, FQNEAQ (reference sequence). For the CDR3, the DNA is TGTGCCAGCAGCCCCTCTCCGGGACAGGGCACAGATACGCAGTATTTT. It yields the protein CASSPSPGQGTDTQYF.

This rearrangement joins TRBV11-3 to TRBJ1-2; unclear D gene. Germline CDR1 and CDR2: SGHNT and YENEEA. Trimming shortened V by 4 bases and J by 2 bases, and 8 bases separated the two germline ends. The CDR3 is 13 amino acids. The CDR3 DNA follows: TGTGCCAGCAGCTCGGGAGAAAACTATGGCTACACCTTC. Its translation: CASSSGENYGYTF.

V usage is TRBV25-1 and J usage is TRBJ2-5; D might be TRBD1 or TRBD2, each matching 5 bases. This CDR3 is built from 15 residues. Trimming removed 3 bases at V and 5 bases at J, with 16 bases between. Germline CDR1 and CDR2: MGHDK and SYGVNS. This chain's CDR3 is CASSDRWGPGETQYF. CDR3 nucleotides: TGTGCCAGCAGTGACCGCTGGGGACCGGGGGAGACCCAGTACTTC. Looking up the rest from reference TRBV25-1 and TRBJ2-5 gives the full variable domain: EADIYQTPRYLVIGTGKKITLECSQTMGHDKMYWYQQDPGMELHLIHYSYGVNSTEKGDLSSESTVSRIRTEHFPLTLESARPSHTSQYLCASSDRWGPGETQYFGPGTRLLVL.

Only one count was recorded for this clone. This chain connects TRBV9 to TRBJ2-1, with TRBD2 as a possible D gene (7 bases). The CDR3 has 15 residues. The V end lost 0 bases, the J end lost 6 bases, and 13 bases lay between the germline ends. The germline V gene encodes CDR1 SGDLS and CDR2 YYNGEE. In DNA, the CDR3 is TGTGCCAGCAGCGTAGGAGGGGGGGCCCTCAATGAGCAGTTCTTC. Protein sequence: CASSVGGGALNEQFF.

V and J are TRBV7-9 and TRBJ2-1; TRBD2 is a possible D gene (7 bases). The CDR3 runs 13 residues. Per the germline V gene, CDR1 is SEHNR and CDR2 is FQNEAQ (reference sequence). Trimming stripped 6 bases from V and 8 bases from J, with 14 bases between. DNA of the CDR3: TGTGCCAGCAGTTCAGGGGAGGGGGATGAGCAGTTCTTC. It encodes CASSSGEGDEQFF.

The chain combines TRBV9 with TRBJ1-1; the match to TRBD1 covers 8 bases. The ends lost 4 bases at V and 4 bases at J; junction bases unmatched: 6. Germline lookup yields CDR1 SGDLS and CDR2 YYNGEE. The CDR3 is made up of 14 amino acids. As DNA, the CDR3 is TGTGCCAGCAGCCCGGGGACAGGTGGCACTGAAGCTTTCTTT. Protein: CASSPGTGGTEAFF.

This chain links TRBV19 with TRBJ1-2; possible D gene TRBD1, 5 bases. The CDR3 is made up of 14 amino acids. Trimming left V 4 bases short and J 8 bases short, with 17 bases between. From germline, CDR1 is LNHDA and CDR2 SQIVND (reference sequence). For the CDR3, the DNA is TGTGCCAGTAGTAGGGGGGGTGAAGGCGACGGCTACACCTTC. Translation: CASSRGGEGDGYTF.

J is TRBJ2-1 and V is TRBV9, with 9 positions matching TRBD2. CDR3 length equals 17 residues. Trimming removed 1 base from V and 7 bases from J; junction bases left unmatched: 12. Germline V lookup: CDR1 SGDLS, CDR2 YYNGEE. The CDR3 DNA reads as TGTGCCAGCAGCGTAATCACGGGACTAGCAGCTGGGAATGAGCAGTTCTTC. Amino acids: CASSVITGLAAGNEQFF.

This sequence joins TRBV7-3 and TRBJ2-3, with 7 bases identical to TRBD2. The CDR3 is 14 residues long. The V gene end was trimmed by 2 bases and the J gene end by 5 bases; junction bases not matched to a gene: 4. Looked up from germline, CDR1 is SGHTA and CDR2 is FQGTGA. In nucleotides, the CDR3 is TGTGCCAGCAGCTTAGGACTAGGACGAGATACGCAGTATTTT. Translation: CASSLGLGRDTQYF. Full variable domain (remainder filled in from reference TRBV7-3 and TRBJ2-3): GAGVSQTPSNKVTEKGKYVELRCDPISGHTALYWYRQSLGQGPEFLIYFQGTGAADDSGLPNDRFFAVRPEGSVSTLKIQRTERGDSAVYLCASSLGLGRDTQYFGPGTRLTVL.

This chain links TRBV5-4 with TRBJ2-5; 10 positions agree with TRBD2. This CDR3 region has 12 residues. V shed 5 bases and J 5 bases; nucleotides not matched to a gene: 0. Germline CDR1 is SGHNT and CDR2 is YYREEE (reference sequence). DNA of the CDR3: TGTGCCAGCAGTAGCGGGGGGGAGACCCAGTACTTC. Its translation: CASSSGGETQYF.

This rearrangement joins TRBV18 to TRBJ2-7, with TRBD2 identical over 15 bases. The J segment lost 2 bases and the V segment lost 4 bases, leaving 15 bases of the junction unmatched. CDR3 length: 20 amino acids. CDR1 KGHSH and CDR2 LQKENI come from the germline V gene. The CDR3 region has the DNA TGTGCCAGCTCACTCAGCCCCAGGGGACTAGCGGGGGGCATCGCCTACGAGCAGTACTTC. It yields the protein CASSLSPRGLAGGIAYEQYF.